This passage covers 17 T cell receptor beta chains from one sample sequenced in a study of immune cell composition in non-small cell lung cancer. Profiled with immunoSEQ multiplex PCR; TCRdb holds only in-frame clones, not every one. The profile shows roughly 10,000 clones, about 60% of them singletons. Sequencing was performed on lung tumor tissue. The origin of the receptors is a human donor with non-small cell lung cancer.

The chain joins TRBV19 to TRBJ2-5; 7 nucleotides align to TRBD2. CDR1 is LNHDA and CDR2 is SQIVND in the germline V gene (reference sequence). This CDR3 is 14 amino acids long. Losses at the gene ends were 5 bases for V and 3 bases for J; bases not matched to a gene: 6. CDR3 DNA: TGTGCCAGTAGTGTGCGGGGGTCCGAAGAGACCCAGTACTTC. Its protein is CASSVRGSEETQYF.

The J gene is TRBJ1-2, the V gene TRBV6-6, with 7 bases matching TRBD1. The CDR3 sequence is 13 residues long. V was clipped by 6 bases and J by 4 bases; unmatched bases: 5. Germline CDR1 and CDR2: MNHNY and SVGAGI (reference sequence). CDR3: CASSHTGAYGYTF. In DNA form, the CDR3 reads TGTGCCAGCAGCCATACAGGGGCCTATGGCTACACCTTC.

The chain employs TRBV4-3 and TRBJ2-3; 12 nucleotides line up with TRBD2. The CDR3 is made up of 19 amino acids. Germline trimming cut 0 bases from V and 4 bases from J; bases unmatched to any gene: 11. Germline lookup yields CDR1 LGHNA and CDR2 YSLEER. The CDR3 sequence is CASSQDVLAGGGGADTQYF. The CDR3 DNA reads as TGCGCCAGCAGCCAAGATGTCCTAGCGGGAGGGGGGGGCGCAGATACGCAGTATTTT.

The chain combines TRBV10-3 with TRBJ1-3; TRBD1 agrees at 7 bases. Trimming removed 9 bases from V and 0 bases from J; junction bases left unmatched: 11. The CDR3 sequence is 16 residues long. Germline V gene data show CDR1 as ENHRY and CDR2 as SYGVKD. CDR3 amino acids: CAIQSDRAGSGNTIYF. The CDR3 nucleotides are TGTGCCATTCAGAGTGACAGGGCTGGCTCTGGAAACACCATATATTTT.

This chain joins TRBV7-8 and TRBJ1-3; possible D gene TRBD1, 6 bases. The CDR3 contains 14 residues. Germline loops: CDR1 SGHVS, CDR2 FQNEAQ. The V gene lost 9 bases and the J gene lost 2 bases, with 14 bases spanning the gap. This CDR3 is CASATGLPGNTIYF. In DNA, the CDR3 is TGTGCCAGTGCGACAGGTCTACCTGGAAACACCATATATTTT.

The CDR3 region is CASSFSIGTGSNTEAFF. The CDR3 nucleotides read TGTGCCAGCAGCTTCTCAATCGGGACAGGGTCGAACACTGAAGCTTTCTTT. J is TRBJ1-1 and V is TRBV25-1; 9 bases agree with TRBD1. Germline V CDR1 and CDR2: MGHDK, SYGVNS. The V segment lost 6 bases and the J segment 1 base; nucleotides outside the gene matches: 12. The CDR3 runs 17 residues. Drawing the rest from reference TRBV25-1 and TRBJ1-1, the complete variable domain is EADIYQTPRYLVIGTGKKITLECSQTMGHDKMYWYQQDPGMELHLIHYSYGVNSTEKGDLSSESTVSRIRTEHFPLTLESARPSHTSQYLCASSFSIGTGSNTEAFFGQGTRLTVV.

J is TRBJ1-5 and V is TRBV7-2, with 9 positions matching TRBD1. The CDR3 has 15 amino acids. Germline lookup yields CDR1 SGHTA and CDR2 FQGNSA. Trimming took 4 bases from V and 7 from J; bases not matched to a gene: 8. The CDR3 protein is CASSSVQGARQPQHF. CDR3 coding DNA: TGTGCCAGCAGCTCCGTACAGGGGGCGAGGCAGCCCCAGCATTTT.

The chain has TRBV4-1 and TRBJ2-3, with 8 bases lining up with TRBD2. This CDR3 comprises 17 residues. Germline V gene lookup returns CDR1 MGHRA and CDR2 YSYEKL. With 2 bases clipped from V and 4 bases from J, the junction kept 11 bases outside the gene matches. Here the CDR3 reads CASSQFPLSGSADTQYF. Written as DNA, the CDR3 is TGCGCCAGCAGCCAATTTCCTCTAAGCGGGAGCGCAGATACGCAGTATTTT.

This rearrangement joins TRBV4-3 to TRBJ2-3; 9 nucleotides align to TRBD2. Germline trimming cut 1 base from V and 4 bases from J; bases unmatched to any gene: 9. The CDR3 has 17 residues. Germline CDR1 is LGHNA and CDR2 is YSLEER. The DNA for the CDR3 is TGCGCCAGCAGCCAAGTGCTAGCGGGAAAATATGCAGATACGCAGTATTTT. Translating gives CASSQVLAGKYADTQYF.

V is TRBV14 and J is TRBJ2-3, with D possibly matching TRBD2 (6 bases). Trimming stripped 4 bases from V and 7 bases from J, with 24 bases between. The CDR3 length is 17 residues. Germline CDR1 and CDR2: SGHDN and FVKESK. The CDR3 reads CASSRTYGSINAHTQYF. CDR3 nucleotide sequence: TGTGCCAGCAGCCGGACCTACGGGAGCATCAATGCCCATACGCAGTATTTT.

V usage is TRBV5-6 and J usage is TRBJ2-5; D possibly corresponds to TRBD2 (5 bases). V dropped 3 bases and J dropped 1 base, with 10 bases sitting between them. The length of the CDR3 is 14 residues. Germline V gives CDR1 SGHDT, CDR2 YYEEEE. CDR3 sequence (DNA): TGTGCCAGCAGCTGGCGGGCGGGCCAAGAGACCCAGTACTTC. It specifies CASSWRAGQETQYF.

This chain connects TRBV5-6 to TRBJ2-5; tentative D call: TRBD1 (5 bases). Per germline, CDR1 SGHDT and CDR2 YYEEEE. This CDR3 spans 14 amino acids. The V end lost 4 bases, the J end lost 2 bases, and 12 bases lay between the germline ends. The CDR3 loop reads CASSPRVSQETQYF. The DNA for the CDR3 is TGTGCCAGCAGCCCCAGGGTGTCACAAGAGACCCAGTACTTC. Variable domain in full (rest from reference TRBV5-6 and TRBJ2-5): DAGVTQSPTHLIKTRGQQVTLRCSPKSGHDTVSWYQQALGQGPQFIFQYYEEEERQRGNFPDRFSGHQFPNYSSELNVNALLLGDSALYLCASSPRVSQETQYFGPGTRLLVL.

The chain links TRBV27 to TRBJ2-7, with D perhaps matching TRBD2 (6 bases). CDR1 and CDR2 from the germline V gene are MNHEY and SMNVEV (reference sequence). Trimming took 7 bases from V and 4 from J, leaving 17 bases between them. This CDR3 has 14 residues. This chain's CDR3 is CASNRGGNRYEQYF. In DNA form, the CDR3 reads TGTGCCAGCAATCGGGGCGGGAATCGGTACGAGCAGTACTTC.

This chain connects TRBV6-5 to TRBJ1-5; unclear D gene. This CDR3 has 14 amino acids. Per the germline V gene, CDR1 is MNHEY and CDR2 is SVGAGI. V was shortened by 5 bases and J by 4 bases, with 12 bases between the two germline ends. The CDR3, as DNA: TGTGCCAGCAGTCTAAATAGAAGTAATCAGCCCCAGCATTTT. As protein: CASSLNRSNQPQHF.

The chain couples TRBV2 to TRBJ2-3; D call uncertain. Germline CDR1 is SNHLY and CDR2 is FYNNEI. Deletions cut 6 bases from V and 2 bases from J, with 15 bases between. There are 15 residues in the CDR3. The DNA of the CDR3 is TGTGCCAGCAGATTTGATTCGAGTTTCACAGATACGCAGTATTTT. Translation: CASRFDSSFTDTQYF.

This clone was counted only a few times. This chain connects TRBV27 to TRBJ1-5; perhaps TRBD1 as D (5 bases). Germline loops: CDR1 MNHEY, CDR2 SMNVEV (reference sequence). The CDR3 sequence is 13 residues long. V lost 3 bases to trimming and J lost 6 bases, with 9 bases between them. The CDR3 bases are TGTGCCAGCAGTTTTGAAGGGGCTCAGCCCCAGCATTTT. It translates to CASSFEGAQPQHF.

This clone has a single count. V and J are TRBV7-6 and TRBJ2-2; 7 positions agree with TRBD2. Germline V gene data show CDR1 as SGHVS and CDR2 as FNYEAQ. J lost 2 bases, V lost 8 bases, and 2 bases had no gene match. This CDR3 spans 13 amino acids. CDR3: CASGTTNTGELFF. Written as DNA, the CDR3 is TGTGCCAGCGGGACTACTAACACCGGGGAGCTGTTTTTT.